The sequence of this T cell receptor beta chain was determined in a study of blood T cell repertoires in COVID-19. The data were produced by immunoSEQ multiplex PCR, yet TCRdb's version contains in-frame clones alone and is incomplete. The repertoire holds a few hundred thousand clones, with approximately 86% as singletons. Germline V gene sequence: CDR1 LNHNV, CDR2 YYDKDF (reference sequence). V was cut by 5 bases and J by 7 bases, with 20 bases left in between. The CDR3 length is 15 residues. The J gene is TRBJ1-1, the V gene TRBV15; D not resolved. This receptor was obtained from a woman aged 55-70 years with COVID-19, enrolled during active disease. Sequencing was performed on peripheral blood. The CDR3 bases are TGTGCCACCAGCGTCGGACTGGCGACCAGGATTGAAGCTTTCTTT. As protein: CATSVGLATRIEAFF.